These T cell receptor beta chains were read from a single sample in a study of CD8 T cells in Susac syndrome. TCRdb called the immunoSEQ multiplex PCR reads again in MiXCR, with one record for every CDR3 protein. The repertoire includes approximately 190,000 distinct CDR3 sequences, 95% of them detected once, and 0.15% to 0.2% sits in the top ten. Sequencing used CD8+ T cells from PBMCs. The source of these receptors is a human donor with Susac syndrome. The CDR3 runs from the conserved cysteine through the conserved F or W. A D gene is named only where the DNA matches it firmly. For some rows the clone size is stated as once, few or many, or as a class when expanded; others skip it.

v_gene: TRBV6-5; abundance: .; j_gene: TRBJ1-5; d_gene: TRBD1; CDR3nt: TGTGCCAGCAGACAACAGGGGGCAAATCAGCCCCAGCATTTT; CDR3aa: CASRQQGANQPQHF
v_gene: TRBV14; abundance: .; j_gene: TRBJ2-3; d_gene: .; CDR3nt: TGTGCCAGCAGCCCTACTTGGTCGGGAACAGATACGCAGTATTTT; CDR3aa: CASSPTWSGTDTQYF
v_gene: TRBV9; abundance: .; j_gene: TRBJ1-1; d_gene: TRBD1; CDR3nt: TGTGCCAGCAGCGGAGACAGGGGGAACACTGAAGCTTTCTTT; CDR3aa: CASSGDRGNTEAFF
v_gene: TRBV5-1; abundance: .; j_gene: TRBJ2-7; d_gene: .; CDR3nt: TGCGCCAGCAGCTTGGCTGCGGGGTTCGAGCAGTACTTC; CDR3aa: CASSLAAGFEQYF
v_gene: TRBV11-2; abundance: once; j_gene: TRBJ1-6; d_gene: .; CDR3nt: TGTGCCAGCAGCTCCGACGTAGGATATTCACCCCTCCACTTT; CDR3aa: CASSSDVGYSPLHF
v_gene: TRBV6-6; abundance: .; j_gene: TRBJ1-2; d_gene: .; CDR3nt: TGTGCCAGCAGTTACTCGTCTGAAGGCTACACCTTC; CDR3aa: CASSYSSEGYTF
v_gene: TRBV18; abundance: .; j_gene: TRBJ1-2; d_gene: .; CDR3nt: TGTGCCAGCTCACCCAAAGTGTGGACGGCAAACTATGGCTACACCTTC; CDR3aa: CASSPKVWTANYGYTF
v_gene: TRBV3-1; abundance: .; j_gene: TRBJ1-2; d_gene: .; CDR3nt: TGTGCCAGCAGCCAACTCGGGACTGAGGACTCCGGCTACACCTTC; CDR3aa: CASSQLGTEDSGYTF
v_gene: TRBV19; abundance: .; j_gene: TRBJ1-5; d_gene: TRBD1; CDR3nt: TGTGCCAGTAGTACCGGGACAGGGGTACCTCAGCCCCAGCATTTT; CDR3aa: CASSTGTGVPQPQHF
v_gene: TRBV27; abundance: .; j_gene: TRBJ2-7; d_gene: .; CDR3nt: TGTGCCAGCAGTTTAAGCGACAGCCCATACGAGCAGTACTTC; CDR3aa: CASSLSDSPYEQYF
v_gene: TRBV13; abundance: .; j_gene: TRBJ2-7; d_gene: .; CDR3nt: TGTGCCAGCAGCTTAGGAGGTGGGGCGCTCTACGAGCAGTACTTC; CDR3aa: CASSLGGGALYEQYF